This is a list of T cell receptor beta chains from one sample in a study of blood T cells in healthy people across ages. Via MiXCR, TCRdb re-called the 5' RACE reads, giving one row per CDR3 protein. The sample lists approximately 810,000 distinct CDR3 sequences, 29% seen once, with 17% in the top ten. Sequencing input: blood. The receptor source for this set is an elderly woman in good health. Both conserved end residues are part of each CDR3. D genes are given only for firm matches. Where a row states a size, it is once, few, many or the class of an expanded clone; other rows omit it.

TRBJ2-5	many	TRBV9	TRBD1	TGTGCCAGCAGCGGGGGACAGAGATACCAAGAGACCCAGTACTTC	CASSGGQRYQETQYF
TRBJ2-1	few	TRBV18	TRBD1	TGTGCCAGCTCCCGGCTGGGACAGGGGGCGCGGGATGAGCAGTTCTTC	CASSRLGQGARDEQFF
TRBJ1-2	-	TRBV6-1	-	TGTGCCAGCACCGAGGACTCCCCAAGGGGCTACACCTTC	CASTEDSPRGYTF
TRBJ2-4	many	TRBV28	-	TGTGCCAGCAGTTTGGGGACCACGCTAGCCAAAAACATTCAGTACTTC	CASSLGTTLAKNIQYF
TRBJ1-1	few	TRBV29-1	-	TGCAGCGTGGGGGAGTTTTGGGGTGAAGCTTTCTTT	CSVGEFWGEAFF
TRBJ1-1	-	TRBV7-8	TRBD1	TGTGCCAGCAGCTTACACAGGGGAACCGACACTGAAGCTTTCTTT	CASSLHRGTDTEAFF
TRBJ2-1	many	TRBV15	TRBD2	TGTGCCACCAGCCTTGGGAGTAGCGGGGTAAGGAATGAGCAGTTCTTC	CATSLGSSGVRNEQFF
TRBJ2-1	-	TRBV7-9	TRBD2	TGTGCCAGCACCCTCGGGGGGAATCCCTACAATGAGCAGTTCTTC	CASTLGGNPYNEQFF
TRBJ2-3	few	TRBV11-2	TRBD2	TGTGCCAGCAGCTTAGGAGGTACTAGCGGGGCGGAATCAACGCAGTATTTT	CASSLGGTSGAESTQYF
TRBJ2-5	few	TRBV6-6	-	TGTGCCAGCAGTTACGTCGATGTGAGGTCTTACGGGACCCAGTACTTC	CASSYVDVRSYGTQYF
TRBJ2-7	-	TRBV6-5	-	TGTGCCAGCAGTTACTCGTACAACTCCTACGAGCAGTACTTC	CASSYSYNSYEQYF
TRBJ1-6	many	TRBV10-3	TRBD1	TGTGCCATCAGTTCAAGGACAGGACCCGTTAATTCACCCCTCCACTTT	CAISSRTGPVNSPLHF
TRBJ2-7	many	TRBV6-2/TRBV6-3	TRBD2	TGTGCCAGCAAAGCTAGCGGCGACGAGCAGTACTTC	CASKASGDEQYF
TRBJ1-1	many	TRBV12-3/TRBV12-4	-	TGTGCCAGCAGTCACTCCCTAGGTGGTATGACTGAAGCTTTCTTT	CASSHSLGGMTEAFF
TRBJ2-7	many	TRBV7-9	TRBD1	TGTGCCAGCAGCTTTGGACAGGGTGGAGGGGAGCAGTACTTC	CASSFGQGGGEQYF
TRBJ2-1	few	TRBV7-6	-	TGTGCCAGCAGCTTAGCGCCAACTAGTGACGGTGAGCAGTTCTTC	CASSLAPTSDGEQFF
TRBJ1-2	many	TRBV7-9	-	TGTGCCAGCAGCCCAGACTGGGACCATGGCTACACCTTC	CASSPDWDHGYTF
TRBJ1-5	many	TRBV7-2	-	TGTGCCAGCAGCGGGGGACAAAATAGCAATCAGCCCCAGCATTTT	CASSGGQNSNQPQHF
TRBJ2-5	many	TRBV3-1	TRBD2	TGTGCCAGCAGGACCGGACTAGCGGGGAGTCGGGAGACCCAGTACTTC	CASRTGLAGSRETQYF
TRBJ1-2	many	TRBV7-2	TRBD1	TGTGCCAGCAGCTTAGTAGGGGGCCGTGGCTACACCTTC	CASSLVGGRGYTF
TRBJ2-1	-	TRBV20-1	TRBD2	TGCAGTGCTAGAGTCCTAGCGGAGGCCCCCAATGAGCAGTTCTTC	CSARVLAEAPNEQFF
TRBJ1-2	-	TRBV27	-	TGTGCCAGCAGTTTAGGTCAGGGTTTAGGGGGCTACACCTTC	CASSLGQGLGGYTF
TRBJ2-1	many	TRBV6-1	TRBD1	TGTGCCAGCAGACACACCGGGACAGGCAACAATGAGCAGTTCTTC	CASRHTGTGNNEQFF
TRBJ1-1	-	TRBV12-3/TRBV12-4	TRBD1	TGTGCCAGCAGTTTAGCGGGGGGGACAGCGATGAACACTGAAGCTTTCTTT	CASSLAGGTAMNTEAFF
TRBJ1-5	-	TRBV20-1	-	TGCAGTGCTAGGGACAGACATAGCAATCAGCCCCAGCATTTT	CSARDRHSNQPQHF
TRBJ1-5	many	TRBV7-2	-	TGTGCCAGCAGCTCTCAGATTAGCAATCAGCCCCAGCATTTT	CASSSQISNQPQHF
TRBJ2-1	many	TRBV15	TRBD2	TGTGCCACCAGCTTTGAGGGTTCCAGCGGGGGGGAGCAGTTCTTC	CATSFEGSSGGEQFF
TRBJ1-2	-	TRBV2	-	TGTGCCAGCAGTGAAGCGGGGGCGGAACCCCTCGGCTACACCTTC	CASSEAGAEPLGYTF
TRBJ1-4	few	TRBV7-9	TRBD1	TGTGCCAGCAGCCGGGGACAGGCTGTTTTTGAAAAACTGTTTTTT	CASSRGQAVFEKLFF
TRBJ1-2	few	TRBV13	-	TGTGCCAGCAGCTTAAGGGCCAGTAACTATGGCTACACCTTC	CASSLRASNYGYTF
TRBJ1-2	-	TRBV28	-	TGTGCCAGCGCAGCGGTAATCAGAAACTATGGCTACACCTTC	CASAAVIRNYGYTF
TRBJ2-3	few	TRBV30	TRBD2	TGTGCCTGGAGCGGGGGGTTTAGCACAGATACGCAGTATTTT	CAWSGGFSTDTQYF
TRBJ2-5	many	TRBV4-3	-	TGCGCCAGCACGCAGACACGGGGAACCCAAGAGACCCAGTACTTC	CASTQTRGTQETQYF
TRBJ1-6	many	TRBV7-2	TRBD1	TGTGCCAGCAGCTTCCGACAGGGTTATAATTCACCCCTCCACTTT	CASSFRQGYNSPLHF
TRBJ2-7	many	TRBV6-5	-	TGTGCCAGCAGTGTCGGACTTCACTACGAGCAGTACTTC	CASSVGLHYEQYF
TRBJ1-2	-	TRBV4-3	TRBD1	TGCGCCAGCAGCCAAGATATCGCCGGGACAGGCCTCTATAACTATGGCTACACCTTC	CASSQDIAGTGLYNYGYTF
TRBJ2-4	-	TRBV7-6	TRBD1	TGTGCCAGCAGCCCACGTCCTGGGGACAGACTAGCCAAAAACATTCAGTACTTC	CASSPRPGDRLAKNIQYF
TRBJ1-1	-	TRBV9	-	TGTGCCAGCAGCGTGGACGGTTTTGGCACTGAAGCTTTCTTT	CASSVDGFGTEAFF
TRBJ2-4	-	TRBV4-1	-	TGCGCCAGCAGCCCACGAACGCAGATAGCCAAAAACATTCAGTACTTC	CASSPRTQIAKNIQYF
TRBJ2-3	-	TRBV7-2	-	TGTGCCAGCAGCCTACACAGGGGCACAGATACGCAGTATTTT	CASSLHRGTDTQYF
TRBJ2-2	few	TRBV4-1	TRBD2	TGCGCCAGCAGCCAGGCTGGGCTAGCGGGGGGCGGCACCGGGGAGCTGTTTTTT	CASSQAGLAGGGTGELFF
TRBJ2-7	many	TRBV3-1	-	TGTGCCAGCAGCCAACATATCTACGAGCAGTACTTC	CASSQHIYEQYF
TRBJ1-2	few	TRBV3-1	-	TGTGCCAGCAGCCACGCTTTCTATGGCTACACCTTC	CASSHAFYGYTF